The clone carrying this T cell receptor beta chain was picked up a small number of times. Antigen: not known. Primed by a sample-barcoded 5' primer and a J-beta primer mix, a second PCR proceeded for roughly 7 to 12 cycles. In TCRdb, the 5' RACE reads were re-called with MiXCR into one record per CDR3 protein. The data show about 1.6 million distinct CDR3 sequences, roughly 32% seen once. This sample was taken from a study of blood T cells in healthy people across ages. Study-wide findings and caveats: TCR beta diversity correlated strongly with naive T cell percentage. No one knew whether donors had CMV, which possibly confounded expanded clonotype changes. Diversity of TCR beta per million T cells declined in a roughly linear way with age.

Trimming left V 6 bases short and J 5 bases short, with 22 bases between. Looked up from germline, CDR1 is DFQATT and CDR2 is SNEGSKA (reference sequence). The CDR3 length is 15 residues. Per sample, at least 5.5 micrograms of total RNA were extracted. This rearrangement joins TRBV20-1 to TRBJ2-5; D unclear. The sequence was obtained from a woman younger than 45 in good health. Sequenced sample: blood. Here the CDR3 DNA reads TGCAGTGCCCTCCGCCGGATGGCCAGACGGGAGACCCAGTACTTC. This sequence encodes CSALRRMARRETQYF.